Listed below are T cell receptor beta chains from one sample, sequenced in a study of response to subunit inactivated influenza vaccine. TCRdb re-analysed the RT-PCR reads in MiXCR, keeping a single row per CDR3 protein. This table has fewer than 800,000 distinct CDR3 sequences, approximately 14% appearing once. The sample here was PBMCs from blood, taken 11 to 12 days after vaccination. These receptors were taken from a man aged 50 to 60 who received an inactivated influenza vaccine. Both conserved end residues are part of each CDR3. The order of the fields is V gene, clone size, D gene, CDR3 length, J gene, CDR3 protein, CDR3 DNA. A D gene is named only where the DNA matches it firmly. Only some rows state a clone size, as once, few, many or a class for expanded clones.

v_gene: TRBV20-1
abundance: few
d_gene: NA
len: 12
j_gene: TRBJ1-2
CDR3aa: CSAIQLPYGYTF
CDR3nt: TGCAGTGCTATACAGCTTCCATATGGCTACACCTTC

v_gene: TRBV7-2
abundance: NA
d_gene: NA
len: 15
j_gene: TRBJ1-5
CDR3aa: CASSLVSGRNQPQHF
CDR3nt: TGTGCCAGCAGCTTAGTTTCCGGAAGGAATCAGCCCCAGCATTTT

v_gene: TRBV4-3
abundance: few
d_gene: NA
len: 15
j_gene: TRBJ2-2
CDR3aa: CASRATTLTTGELFF
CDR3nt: TGCGCCAGCCGCGCGACGACATTAACCACCGGGGAGCTGTTTTTT

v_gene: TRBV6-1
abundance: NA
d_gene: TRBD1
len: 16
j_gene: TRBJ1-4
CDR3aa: CASSLTRRTGDEKLFF
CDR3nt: TGTGCCAGCAGTCTCACTAGGAGGACAGGGGACGAAAAACTGTTTTTT

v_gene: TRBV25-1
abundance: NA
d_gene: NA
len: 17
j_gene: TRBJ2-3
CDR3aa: CASSAPAGRPSTDTQYF
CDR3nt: TGTGCCAGCAGTGCCCCGGCCGGCCGGCCTAGCACAGATACGCAGTATTTT

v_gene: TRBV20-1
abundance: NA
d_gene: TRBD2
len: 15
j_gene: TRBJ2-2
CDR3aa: CSARPSGGRTGELFF
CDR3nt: TGCAGTGCTAGGCCTAGCGGGGGACGGACCGGGGAGCTGTTTTTT

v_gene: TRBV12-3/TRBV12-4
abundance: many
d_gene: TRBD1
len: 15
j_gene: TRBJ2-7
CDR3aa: CASSRPGQGYSEQYF
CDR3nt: TGTGCCAGCAGTCGCCCGGGACAGGGGTATTCCGAGCAGTACTTC

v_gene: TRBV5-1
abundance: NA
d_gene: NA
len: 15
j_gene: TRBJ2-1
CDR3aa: CASSLIGRPDHEQFF
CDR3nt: TGCGCCAGCAGCTTGATCGGGAGACCGGACCATGAGCAGTTCTTC

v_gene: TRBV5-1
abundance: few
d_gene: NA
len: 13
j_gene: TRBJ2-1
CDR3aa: CASSRDFYNEQFF
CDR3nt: TGCGCCAGCAGCCGGGACTTTTACAATGAGCAGTTCTTC

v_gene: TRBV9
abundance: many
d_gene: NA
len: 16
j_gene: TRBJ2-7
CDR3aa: CASSERDGMSSYEQYF
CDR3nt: TGTGCCAGCAGCGAGAGGGACGGGATGAGCTCCTACGAGCAGTACTTC

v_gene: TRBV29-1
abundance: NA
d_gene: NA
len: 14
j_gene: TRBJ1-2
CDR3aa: CSVGQPPDNYGYTF
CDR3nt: TGCAGCGTTGGGCAGCCGCCCGACAACTATGGCTACACCTTC

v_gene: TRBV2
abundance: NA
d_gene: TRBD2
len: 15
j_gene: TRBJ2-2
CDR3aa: CASRGGTRLTGELFF
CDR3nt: TGTGCCAGCAGAGGAGGGACTAGACTCACCGGGGAGCTGTTTTTT

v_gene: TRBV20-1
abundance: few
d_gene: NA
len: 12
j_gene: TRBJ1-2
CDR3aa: CSAREVERGYTF
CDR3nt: TGCAGTGCTAGAGAGGTGGAGAGAGGCTACACCTTC

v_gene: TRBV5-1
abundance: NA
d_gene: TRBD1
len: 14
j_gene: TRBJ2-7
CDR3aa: CASRKGTEDYEQYF
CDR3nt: TGCGCCAGCAGGAAGGGGACAGAAGACTACGAGCAGTACTTC

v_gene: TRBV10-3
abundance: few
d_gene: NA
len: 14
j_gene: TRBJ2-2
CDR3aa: CAISDPGPTGELFF
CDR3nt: TGTGCCATCAGCGATCCAGGGCCAACCGGGGAGCTGTTTTTT

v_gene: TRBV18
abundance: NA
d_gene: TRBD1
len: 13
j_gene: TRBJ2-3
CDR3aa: CASSRRDSNTQYF
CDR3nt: TGTGCCAGCTCACGACGGGACAGTAATACGCAGTATTTT

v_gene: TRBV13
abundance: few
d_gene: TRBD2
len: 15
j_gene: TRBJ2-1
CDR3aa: CASSLLGTSGNEQFF
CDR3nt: TGTGCCAGCAGCTTACTCGGGACTAGCGGAAATGAGCAGTTCTTC

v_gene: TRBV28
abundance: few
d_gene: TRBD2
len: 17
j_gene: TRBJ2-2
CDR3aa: CASSSPGLAGNTGELFF
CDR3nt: TGTGCCAGCAGTTCCCCCGGACTAGCGGGGAACACCGGGGAGCTGTTTTTT

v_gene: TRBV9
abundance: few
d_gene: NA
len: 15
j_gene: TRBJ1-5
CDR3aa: CASSVTGYSNQPQHF
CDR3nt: TGTGCCAGCAGCGTTACAGGGTATAGCAATCAGCCCCAGCATTTT

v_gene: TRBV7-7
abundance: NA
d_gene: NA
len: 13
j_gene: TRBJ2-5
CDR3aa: CASSLIGEETQYF
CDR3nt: TGTGCCAGCAGCTTAATAGGGGAAGAGACCCAGTACTTC

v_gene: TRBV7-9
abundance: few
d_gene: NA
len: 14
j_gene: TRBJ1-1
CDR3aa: CASSLVSTGTEAFF
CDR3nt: TGTGCCAGCAGCTTAGTCTCGACAGGCACTGAAGCTTTCTTT

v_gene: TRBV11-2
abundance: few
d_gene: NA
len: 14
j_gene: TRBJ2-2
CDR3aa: CASSLAFHTGELFF
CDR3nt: TGTGCCAGCAGCTTAGCTTTCCACACCGGGGAGCTGTTTTTT

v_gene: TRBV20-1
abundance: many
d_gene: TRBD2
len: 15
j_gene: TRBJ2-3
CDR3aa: CRASKGLAITDTQYF
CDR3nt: TGCAGGGCCTCCAAAGGACTAGCGATCACAGATACGCAGTATTTT

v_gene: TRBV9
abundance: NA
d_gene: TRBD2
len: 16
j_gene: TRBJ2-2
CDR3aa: CASSVRAGGLTGELFF
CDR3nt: TGTGCCAGCAGCGTACGCGCGGGAGGACTCACCGGGGAGCTGTTTTTT

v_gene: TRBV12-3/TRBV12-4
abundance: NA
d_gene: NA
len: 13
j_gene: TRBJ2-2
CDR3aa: CATQDTNTGELFF
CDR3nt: TGTGCCACCCAAGATACGAACACCGGGGAGCTGTTTTTT

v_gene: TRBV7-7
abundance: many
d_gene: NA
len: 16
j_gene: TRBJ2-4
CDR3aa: CASSLERGREKNIQYF
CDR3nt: TGTGCTAGCAGCTTAGAAAGGGGGCGGGAGAAAAACATTCAGTACTTC